The 4 T cell receptor beta chains in this list originate from one sample, sequenced in a study of T cells in narcolepsy (dated by TCRdb to between 2017 and 2018). Preparation of the library involved the immunoSEQ multiplex PCR assay. The immuneACCESS repertoire file appears here via TCRdb, limited to in-frame rearrangements. These files lack a portion of the clones; in checked studies, under half of the deficit traces to unresolved V genes, and the cause of the others is not known. Across this sample there are fewer than 40,000 clones, with over 65% seen only once. Of the sample, 2% to 2.5% is held by the ten largest clones. Sequenced sample: memory (CD45RA-) CD4+ T cells from blood. The sample's cell subset or site label, in plain terms: memory T cells sorted ex vivo from peripheral blood. The receptors derive from a human donor in good health.

The rearrangement joins TRBV11-2 to TRBJ1-6; D not certain. Germline assignment: CDR1 SGHAT and CDR2 FQNNGV. The CDR3 extends over 14 amino acids. The V gene lost 5 bases and the J gene lost 7 bases, with 12 bases spanning the gap. The CDR3 region is CASSRWQDNSPLHF. In DNA form, the CDR3 reads TGTGCCAGCAGCCGGTGGCAGGACAATTCACCCCTCCACTTT.

This chain connects TRBV7-3 to TRBJ1-1; maybe TRBD1 (5 bases). There are 13 residues in the CDR3. Trimming left V 2 bases short and J 7 bases short, with 11 bases between. Germline V gene data show CDR1 as SGHTA and CDR2 as FQGTGA. The CDR3 sequence is CASSLSGHGEAFF. DNA for the CDR3: TGTGCCAGCAGCTTATCAGGGCACGGTGAAGCTTTCTTT.

This chain joins TRBV11-2 and TRBJ2-7; D perhaps matches TRBD1 (5 bases). Germline CDR1 and CDR2: SGHAT and FQNNGV. The CDR3 length is 14 residues. Trimming removed 2 bases from V and 3 bases from J, with 11 bases in between. This CDR3 is CASSLRDSYYEQYF. The CDR3, as DNA: TGTGCCAGCAGCTTAAGAGACAGCTACTACGAGCAGTACTTC.

V usage is TRBV5-1 and J usage is TRBJ2-1; 7 positions agree with TRBD1. The CDR3 spans 16 residues. V lost 4 bases to trimming and J lost 3 bases; unmatched junction nucleotides: 10. Germline CDR1 and CDR2: SGHRS and YFSETQ. The CDR3 DNA reads TGCGCCAGCAGCCCGGACCCGGACAGGTACTACAATGAGCAGTTCTTC. Protein: CASSPDPDRYYNEQFF.